A selection of T cell receptor beta chains follows, all from one sample in a study of T cell changes during pregnancy in multiple sclerosis. Data came from immunoSEQ multiplex PCR; TCRdb stores just in-frame clones and leaves some out. The sample lists about 49,000 clones, approximately 90% seen once, with approximately 0.41% in the top ten. The source was CD4+ T cells from peripheral blood mononuclear cells, collected in the second trimester of pregnancy. These receptors were taken from a female donor in good health, enrolled as a control in a pregnancy study. Each CDR3 is given with its conserved first and last residue. Each record gives: CDR3 protein, CDR3 DNA, clone size, V gene, D gene, J gene. A D gene is named only where the DNA matches it firmly. Clone sizes are given selectively: once, few, many, or a class where the clone is expanded.

cdr3_aa: CASSLAGEGSNQPQHF
cdr3_nt: TGTGCCAGCAGCTTGGCAGGGGAAGGAAGCAATCAGCCCCAGCATTTT
clone_size: NA
v_call: TRBV5-6
d_call: NA
j_call: TRBJ1-5

cdr3_aa: CASRTDRRSYNSPLHF
cdr3_nt: TGTGCCAGCAGAACGGACAGGCGCTCCTATAATTCACCCCTCCACTTT
clone_size: NA
v_call: TRBV7-8
d_call: TRBD1
j_call: TRBJ1-6

cdr3_aa: CAHGTGDGDQPQHF
cdr3_nt: TGTGCCCACGGGACAGGGGACGGGGATCAGCCCCAGCATTTT
clone_size: NA
v_call: TRBV10-3
d_call: TRBD1
j_call: TRBJ1-5

cdr3_aa: CAWREDRPANYGYTF
cdr3_nt: TGTGCCTGGAGGGAAGACAGGCCAGCTAACTATGGCTACACCTTC
clone_size: NA
v_call: TRBV30
d_call: NA
j_call: TRBJ1-2

cdr3_aa: CAWSVPPAGGPIRTDTQYF
cdr3_nt: TGTGCCTGGAGTGTACCTCCAGCGGGGGGGCCTATTAGGACAGATACGCAGTATTTT
clone_size: NA
v_call: TRBV30
d_call: TRBD2
j_call: TRBJ2-3

cdr3_aa: CASSLHQTRTQGKLFF
cdr3_nt: TGTGCCAGCAGCCTTCACCAAACTCGGACCCAGGGAAAACTGTTTTTT
clone_size: NA
v_call: TRBV14
d_call: NA
j_call: TRBJ1-4

cdr3_aa: CASSLLRGRTYEQYF
cdr3_nt: TGTGCCAGCAGCTTATTACGCGGGAGGACCTACGAGCAGTACTTC
clone_size: once
v_call: TRBV7-2
d_call: TRBD2
j_call: TRBJ2-7

cdr3_aa: CASKLTGSTGELFF
cdr3_nt: TGTGCCAGCAAGCTCACAGGGTCGACCGGGGAGCTGTTTTTT
clone_size: NA
v_call: TRBV2
d_call: NA
j_call: TRBJ2-2

cdr3_aa: CASSRGLAGGQLNEQFF
cdr3_nt: TGCGCCAGCAGCCGAGGACTAGCGGGGGGGCAACTGAATGAGCAGTTCTTC
clone_size: NA
v_call: TRBV5-1
d_call: TRBD2
j_call: TRBJ2-1

cdr3_aa: CASSRQGTNTEAFF
cdr3_nt: TGTGCCAGTAGTCGACAGGGGACTAACACTGAAGCTTTCTTT
clone_size: few
v_call: TRBV19
d_call: TRBD1
j_call: TRBJ1-1

cdr3_aa: CASSRQAGLAASSYNEQFF
cdr3_nt: TGTGCCAGCAGCCGGCAGGCGGGACTAGCGGCAAGCTCCTACAATGAGCAGTTCTTC
clone_size: NA
v_call: TRBV7-3
d_call: TRBD2
j_call: TRBJ2-1

cdr3_aa: CASSVTSGGRTGELFF
cdr3_nt: TGTGCCAGCAGCGTAACTAGCGGGGGGCGCACCGGGGAGCTGTTTTTT
clone_size: NA
v_call: TRBV9
d_call: TRBD2
j_call: TRBJ2-2

cdr3_aa: CASKTGQTNEKLFF
cdr3_nt: TGTGCCAGCAAAACGGGACAGACTAATGAAAAACTGTTTTTT
clone_size: NA
v_call: TRBV13
d_call: TRBD1
j_call: TRBJ1-4

cdr3_aa: CASKFEGGREAFF
cdr3_nt: TGTGCCAGTAAGTTTGAAGGGGGCAGGGAAGCTTTCTTT
clone_size: NA
v_call: TRBV19
d_call: TRBD1
j_call: TRBJ1-1

cdr3_aa: CASSYRGGEQYF
cdr3_nt: TGTGCCAGCAGTTACAGGGGCGGCGAGCAGTACTTC
clone_size: once
v_call: TRBV6-5
d_call: NA
j_call: TRBJ2-7

cdr3_aa: CASTPRSPLGEQYF
cdr3_nt: TGTGCCAGCACCCCCCGGAGCCCCTTGGGCGAGCAGTACTTC
clone_size: NA
v_call: TRBV11-3
d_call: NA
j_call: TRBJ2-7

cdr3_aa: CASSLSLQETQYF
cdr3_nt: TGCGCCAGCAGCCTGTCACTCCAAGAGACCCAGTACTTC
clone_size: NA
v_call: TRBV4-1
d_call: NA
j_call: TRBJ2-5

cdr3_aa: CASNRDRGTNYGYTF
cdr3_nt: TGTGCCAGTAACCGGGACAGGGGAACTAACTATGGCTACACCTTC
clone_size: NA
v_call: TRBV6-5
d_call: TRBD1
j_call: TRBJ1-2

cdr3_aa: CASSPFYATGLNEQFF
cdr3_nt: TGCGCCAGCAGCCCGTTCTACGCGACAGGGCTCAATGAGCAGTTCTTC
clone_size: NA
v_call: TRBV4-3
d_call: TRBD1
j_call: TRBJ2-1

cdr3_aa: CASSHDRKTQYF
cdr3_nt: TGTGCCAGCAGTCATGACAGAAAGACCCAGTACTTC
clone_size: NA
v_call: TRBV7-6
d_call: NA
j_call: TRBJ2-5

cdr3_aa: CAISRLAGGETQYF
cdr3_nt: TGTGCCATCAGTCGGTTAGCGGGGGGTGAGACCCAGTACTTC
clone_size: NA
v_call: TRBV10-3
d_call: TRBD2
j_call: TRBJ2-5

cdr3_aa: CASMTGIGTEAFF
cdr3_nt: TGCGCCAGCATGACAGGGATTGGGACTGAAGCTTTCTTT
clone_size: once
v_call: TRBV10-2
d_call: TRBD1
j_call: TRBJ1-1

cdr3_aa: CASSPFALQGEWGYTF
cdr3_nt: TGCGCCAGCAGCCCCTTTGCGTTACAGGGAGAATGGGGCTACACCTTC
clone_size: NA
v_call: TRBV4-1
d_call: NA
j_call: TRBJ1-2

cdr3_aa: CASSLAGETDTQYF
cdr3_nt: TGTGCCAGCAGCTTGGCAGGGGAGACAGATACGCAGTATTTT
clone_size: NA
v_call: TRBV5-8
d_call: NA
j_call: TRBJ2-3

cdr3_aa: CASSTGTADNEQFF
cdr3_nt: TGTGCCAGCAGCACCGGGACTGCTGACAATGAGCAGTTCTTC
clone_size: NA
v_call: TRBV5-6
d_call: NA
j_call: TRBJ2-1

cdr3_aa: CASSIEHRPHEKLFF
cdr3_nt: TGTGCCAGTAGTATAGAGCACAGGCCCCATGAAAAACTGTTTTTT
clone_size: NA
v_call: TRBV19
d_call: NA
j_call: TRBJ1-4

cdr3_aa: CASSKNGQGRYGYTF
cdr3_nt: TGTGCCAGCAGCAAAAACGGACAGGGTCGGTATGGCTACACCTTC
clone_size: NA
v_call: TRBV21-1
d_call: NA
j_call: TRBJ1-2

cdr3_aa: CASSSIDGSSYEQYF
cdr3_nt: TGTGCCAGCAGCTCCATAGACGGGTCCTCCTACGAGCAGTACTTC
clone_size: NA
v_call: TRBV7-9
d_call: NA
j_call: TRBJ2-7

cdr3_aa: CASSSSSSYGYTF
cdr3_nt: TGTGCCAGCAGTTCGAGCTCCTCCTATGGCTACACCTTC
clone_size: NA
v_call: TRBV6-6
d_call: NA
j_call: TRBJ1-2

cdr3_aa: CASGTQGGSPLHF
cdr3_nt: TGCGCCAGCGGGACTCAGGGGGGTTCACCCCTCCACTTT
clone_size: NA
v_call: TRBV5-1
d_call: TRBD1
j_call: TRBJ1-6

cdr3_aa: CASSLGQGFYNEQFF
cdr3_nt: TGTGCCAGCAGCTTGGGGCAGGGCTTCTACAATGAGCAGTTCTTC
clone_size: NA
v_call: TRBV11-2
d_call: NA
j_call: TRBJ2-1

cdr3_aa: CASSYSVPVGYYEQYF
cdr3_nt: TGTGCCAGCAGTTACTCCGTCCCGGTCGGTTACTACGAGCAGTACTTC
clone_size: NA
v_call: TRBV6-5
d_call: NA
j_call: TRBJ2-7

cdr3_aa: CASSQDTTWGVRETQYF
cdr3_nt: TGTGCCAGCAGCCAAGATACGACCTGGGGGGTAAGGGAGACCCAGTACTTC
clone_size: NA
v_call: TRBV14
d_call: NA
j_call: TRBJ2-5